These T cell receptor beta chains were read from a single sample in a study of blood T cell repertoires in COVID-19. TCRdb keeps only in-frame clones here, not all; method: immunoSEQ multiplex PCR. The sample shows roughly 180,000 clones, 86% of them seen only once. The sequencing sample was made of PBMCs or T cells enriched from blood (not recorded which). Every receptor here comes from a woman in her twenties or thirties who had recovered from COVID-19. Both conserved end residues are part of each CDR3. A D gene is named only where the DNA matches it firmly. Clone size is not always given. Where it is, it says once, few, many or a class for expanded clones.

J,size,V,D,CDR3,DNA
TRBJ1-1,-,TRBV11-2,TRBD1,CASSLVPSDRDPEAFF,TGTGCCAGCAGCTTAGTCCCTTCGGACAGGGATCCTGAAGCTTTCTTT
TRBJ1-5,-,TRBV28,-,CASRLGGSNQPQHF,TGTGCCAGCAGATTAGGAGGGAGCAATCAGCCCCAGCATTTT
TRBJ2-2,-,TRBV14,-,CASSQMKLQGHTGELFF,TGTGCCAGCAGCCAAATGAAGTTGCAGGGCCACACCGGGGAGCTGTTTTTT
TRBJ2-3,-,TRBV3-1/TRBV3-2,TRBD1,CASSQRTNRGPGTQYF,TGTGCCAGCAGCCAACGAACAAACAGGGGGCCAGGTACGCAGTATTTT
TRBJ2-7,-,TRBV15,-,CATSLEGPYEQYF,TGTGCCACTAGCCTAGAAGGCCCCTACGAGCAGTACTTC
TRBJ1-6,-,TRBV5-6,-,CASSLAPKSNSPLHF,TGTGCCAGCAGCTTGGCCCCCAAGAGCAATTCACCCCTCCACTTT
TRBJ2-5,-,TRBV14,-,CASSHPAGGQETQYF,TGTGCCAGCAGTCACCCCGCCGGGGGACAAGAGACCCAGTACTTC
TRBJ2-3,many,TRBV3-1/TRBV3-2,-,CASSQGSQPSTDTQYF,TGTGCCAGCAGCCAAGGTAGTCAACCTAGCACAGATACGCAGTATTTT
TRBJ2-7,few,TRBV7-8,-,CASSPRSTGYEQYF,TGTGCCAGCAGCCCTCGGTCAACCGGCTACGAGCAGTACTTC
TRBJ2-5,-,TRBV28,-,CASSLVYGGKETQYF,TGTGCCAGCAGTTTAGTGTATGGAGGGAAAGAGACCCAGTACTTC
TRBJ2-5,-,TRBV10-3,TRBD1,CAIRGTGLEETQYF,TGTGCCATCAGGGGGACAGGGTTAGAAGAGACCCAGTACTTC
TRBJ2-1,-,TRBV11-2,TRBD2,CASSLGSSGISYNEQFF,TGTGCCAGCAGCTTAGGGTCTAGCGGGATCTCCTACAATGAGCAGTTCTTC
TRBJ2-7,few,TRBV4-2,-,CASSQGLGREFYEQYF,TGTGCCAGCAGCCAAGGTCTGGGACGGGAGTTCTACGAGCAGTACTTC
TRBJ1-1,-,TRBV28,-,CASSLYTNTEAFF,TGTGCCAGCAGTTTATACACCAACACTGAAGCTTTCTTT
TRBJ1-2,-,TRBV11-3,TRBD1,CASSTGTGNGYTF,TGTGCCAGCAGCACGGGGACAGGGAATGGCTACACCTTC
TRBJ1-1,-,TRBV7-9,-,CASSLARTATEAFF,TGTGCCAGCAGCTTAGCGAGGACAGCAACTGAAGCTTTCTTT
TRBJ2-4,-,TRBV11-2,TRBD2,CASSLEAGGPAKNIQYF,TGTGCCAGCAGCTTAGAAGCGGGAGGGCCGGCCAAAAACATTCAGTACTTC
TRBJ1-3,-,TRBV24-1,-,CATSPSVGNTIYF,TGTGCCACCAGCCCGAGTGTCGGAAACACCATATATTTT
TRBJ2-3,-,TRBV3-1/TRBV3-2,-,CASSQSIQAAPDTQYF,TGTGCCAGCAGCCAATCGATCCAGGCCGCCCCAGATACGCAGTATTTT
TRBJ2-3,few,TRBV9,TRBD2,CASSVATSGSRTDTQYF,TGTGCCAGCAGCGTAGCGACTAGCGGGAGCCGCACAGATACGCAGTATTTT
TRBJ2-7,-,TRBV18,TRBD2,CASSQSSGYEQYF,TGTGCCAGCTCACAGTCTAGCGGGTACGAGCAGTACTTC
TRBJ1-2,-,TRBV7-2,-,CASSLAAGGVYGYTF,TGTGCCAGCAGCTTAGCGGCCGGCGGGGTCTATGGCTACACCTTC
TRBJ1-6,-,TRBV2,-,CASSEHGEASPLHF,TGTGCCAGCAGTGAGCACGGGGAGGCTTCACCCCTCCACTTT
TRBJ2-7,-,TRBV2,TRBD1,CASSPGQGMGSYEQYF,TGTGCCAGCAGTCCCGGACAGGGGATGGGCTCCTACGAGCAGTACTTC
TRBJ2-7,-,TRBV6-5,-,CASTGGGQSYEQYF,TGTGCCAGCACAGGTGGCGGGCAATCCTACGAGCAGTACTTC
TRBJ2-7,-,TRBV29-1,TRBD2,CSVERAGGPNYEQYF,TGCAGCGTTGAAAGAGCGGGAGGCCCAAACTACGAGCAGTACTTC
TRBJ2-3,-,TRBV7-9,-,CASSGGDTQYF,TGTGCCAGCAGCGGTGGCGATACGCAGTATTTT
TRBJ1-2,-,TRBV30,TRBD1,CAWELDRGSGYTF,TGTGCCTGGGAACTCGACAGGGGTTCTGGCTACACCTTC
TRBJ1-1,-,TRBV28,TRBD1,CASSEGGIGTEAFF,TGTGCCAGCAGTGAAGGGGGCATCGGCACTGAAGCTTTCTTT
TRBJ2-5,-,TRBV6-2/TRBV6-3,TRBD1,CASSGGQKKETQYF,TGTGCCAGCAGTGGGGGACAGAAAAAAGAGACCCAGTACTTC
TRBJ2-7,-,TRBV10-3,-,CAISELYEQYF,TGTGCCATCAGTGAATTATACGAGCAGTACTTC